A single sample gave rise to the 18 T cell receptor beta chains below, sequenced in a study of T cell repertoires in breast cancer. Blocking oligonucleotides added to a second nested PCR suppressed unpaired genes. TCRdb re-called the emulsion pairing reads with MiXCR, one entry per CDR3 protein. The sample consists of several thousand distinct CDR3 sequences, about 35% of them appearing once. Primers covering all TCR V genes were used in emulsion RT-PCR on CD8+ T cells. The sequencing sample was made of CD8+ T cells. These receptors were taken from a pool of human donors with breast cancer or a healthy control (not recorded which).

This clonotype occurred a few times. A much larger clone is a single base away; this may be a read error. The rearrangement links TRBV5-1 to TRBJ2-6; the D gene is possibly TRBD2 (7 bases). In germline, CDR1 is SGHRS, CDR2 YFSETQ. The CDR3 has 20 residues. CDR3 residues: CASSLGGLGQPVSGANVPTF. DNA for the CDR3: TGCGCCAGCTCCCTGGGGGGCTTAGGACAGCCCGTCAGCGGGGCCAACGTCCCGACTTTC.

This chain uses TRBV11-2 with TRBJ2-2, with TRBD1 identical over 8 bases. V trimming: 5 bases; J trimming: 1 base; junction bases outside the gene matches: 6. This CDR3 region has 16 residues. CDR1 SGHAT and CDR2 FQNNGV come from the germline V gene. CDR3 DNA sequence: TGTGCCAGCAGCGTCCAGGGGGCAATGAACACCGGGGAGCTGTTTTTT. The encoded protein is CASSVQGAMNTGELFF.

This clonotype was observed a single time. The DNA of the CDR3 is TGTGCCAGCAGCTTCCCGGTGGGGACCGGCGTTAGGAATCAGCCCCAGCATTTT. Translating it yields CASSFPVGTGVRNQPQHF. The chain has TRBV7-3 and TRBJ1-5; D is perhaps TRBD1 (5 bases). The germline V and J ends were trimmed by 3 bases and 4 bases, with 22 bases remaining between them. The CDR3 contains 18 residues. Germline CDR1 SGHTA, CDR2 FQGTGA.

This rearrangement joins TRBV6-6 to TRBJ1-1; D is ambiguous. The CDR3 spans 12 residues. V was shortened by 4 bases and J by 11 bases, with 14 bases between the two germline ends. Germline assignment: CDR1 MNHNY and CDR2 SVGAGI (reference sequence). The chain's CDR3 is CASSSLDRRAFF. Written as DNA, the CDR3 is TGTGCCAGCAGTTCCCTGGACCGGCGGGCTTTCTTT.

This clonotype has a count of ten or more. The chain combines TRBV28 with TRBJ2-4, with 7 bases lining up with TRBD2. This CDR3 contains 17 residues. The germline V gene encodes CDR1 MDHEN and CDR2 SYDVKM. V trimming: 3 bases; J trimming: 0 bases; junction bases outside the gene matches: 8. The CDR3 loop is CASSFGGGVGAKNIQYF. The CDR3 DNA reads as TGTGCCAGCAGTTTTGGTGGGGGGGTTGGAGCCAAAAACATTCAGTACTTC.

The genes are TRBV11-2 and TRBJ1-1; maybe TRBD1 (5 bases). The CDR3 totals 16 residues. Germline V gives CDR1 SGHAT, CDR2 FQNNGV. Trimming removed 5 bases at V and 1 base at J, with 17 bases between. For the CDR3, the DNA is TGTGCCAGCAGCCCAGGACACTTGGTAAGGAACACTGAAGCTTTCTTT. It encodes CASSPGHLVRNTEAFF.

By share, this clonotype ranks as medium-sized. The chain carries TRBV6-1 and TRBJ1-1; TRBD1 matches 9 bases. The CDR3 spans 15 residues. The V gene's germline CDR1 is MNHNS and CDR2 SASEGT. With 5 bases clipped from V and 1 base from J, the junction kept 5 bases outside the gene matches. In DNA, the CDR3 is TGTGCCAGCAGTTGGGACAGGGAGAGGAACACTGAAGCTTTCTTT. Protein product: CASSWDRERNTEAFF.

Regarding this clonotype: A read error may explain this, as a much larger clone is one base away. The V gene is TRBV4-3, the J gene TRBJ2-3, with TRBD1 matching over 10 bases. V lost 4 bases to trimming and J lost 4 bases; unmatched junction nucleotides: 8. The CDR3 runs to 16 residues. The germline V gene encodes CDR1 LGHNA and CDR2 YSLEER. CDR3 coding DNA: TGCGCCAGCAGCCGAGACAGGGGGCGCGCAGCAGATACGCAGTATTTT. The encoded protein is CASSRDRGRAADTQYF.

The chain is built from TRBV5-1 and TRBJ2-7; TRBD1 is a possible D gene (5 bases). The CDR3 consists of 14 residues. CDR1 is SGHRS and CDR2 is YFSETQ in the germline V gene. V lost 0 bases to trimming and J lost 8 bases, with 15 bases between them. CDR3 in amino acids: CASSLAQVESKQYF. The CDR3 DNA reads TGCGCCAGCAGCTTGGCACAGGTGGAGTCGAAGCAGTACTTC.

This clonotype was recorded at least ten times. The V gene is TRBV6-2 or TRBV6-3, the J gene TRBJ1-5, with unresolved D. Trimming cost V 5 bases and J 0 bases, with 11 bases left between them. The V gene's germline CDR1 is MNHEY and CDR2 SVGEGT. The CDR3 sequence is 15 residues long. The chain's CDR3 is CASSTEFGSNQPQHF. CDR3 in DNA: TGTGCCAGCAGTACGGAATTCGGTAGCAATCAGCCCCAGCATTTT.

This clonotype showed up many times. The chain combines TRBV7-3 with TRBJ2-2; possibly TRBD1 for D (6 bases). V lost 5 bases, J lost 3 bases, and 10 bases lay in between. Germline lookup yields CDR1 SGHTA and CDR2 FQGTGA. This CDR3 spans 14 amino acids. In DNA, the CDR3 is TGTGCCAGCAGCAGAGACAGGTACACCGGGGAGCTGTTTTTT. Translation gives CASSRDRYTGELFF.

This clonotype is medium-sized within its sample. The gene calls are TRBV2 and TRBJ1-5; possible D gene TRBD1, 5 bases. V shed 5 bases and J shed 4 bases, with 9 bases lying between them. The CDR3 sequence is 13 residues long. Germline V gives CDR1 SNHLY, CDR2 FYNNEI. The CDR3 DNA sequence: TGTGCCAGCAGTCTGGGGCGAAATCAGCCCCAGCATTTT. It is translated as CASSLGRNQPQHF.

Worth noting for this clonotype: Mismatch with germline at one junction end may stem from a read error. The chain has TRBV3-1 and TRBJ1-6; 7 nucleotides line up with TRBD1. CDR1 and CDR2 from the germline V gene are LGHDT and YNNKEL (reference sequence). This CDR3 spans 15 amino acids. CDR3: CASSQEDRFNSSLHF. CDR3 coding DNA: TGTGCCAGCAGCCAAGAGGACAGGTTCAATTCATCCCTCCACTTT.

V usage is TRBV2 and J usage is TRBJ1-1, with D unresolved. Trimming shortened V by 4 bases and J by 3 bases, and 9 bases separated the two germline ends. There are 13 residues in the CDR3. In germline, CDR1 is SNHLY, CDR2 FYNNEI. CDR3 loop: CASSAGGYTEAFF. The DNA for the CDR3 is TGTGCCAGCAGTGCAGGTGGATACACTGAAGCTTTCTTT.

V and J are TRBV20-1 and TRBJ2-5; D not resolved. Trimming shortened V by 5 bases and J by 0 bases, and 10 bases separated the two germline ends. Germline CDR1 reads DFQATT; CDR2 reads SNEGSKA (reference sequence). The CDR3 is 13 amino acids. In DNA form, the CDR3 reads TGCAGTGCTTCTTTTCTGTACCAAGAGACCCAGTACTTC. Translated, it gives CSASFLYQETQYF.

Points on this clonotype: This may stem from a read error, because a much larger clone lies one nucleotide away. This rearrangement joins TRBV18 to TRBJ1-2; D possibly corresponds to TRBD1 (5 bases). CDR1 and CDR2 (germline): KGHSH, LQKENI. The CDR3 has 16 amino acids. The CDR3 sequence: CASPPGILWGNYGYTF. CDR3 nucleotides: TGTGCCAGCCCACCGGGAATTCTGTGGGGCAACTATGGCTACACCTTC.

The chain combines TRBV19 with TRBJ2-1; 8 bases map to TRBD1. V lost 10 bases and J lost 7; bases outside the gene matches: 12. Germline-derived CDR1 and CDR2 are LNHDA and SQIVND (reference sequence). The CDR3 runs to 14 residues. The CDR3 DNA reads TGTGCCACTCAGGGGCAGGGGGCAAGGAATGAGCAGTTCTTC. Translating it yields CATQGQGARNEQFF.

This clonotype has at least ten counts. This sequence joins TRBV14 and TRBJ2-3; no firm D call. Looked up from germline, CDR1 is SGHDN and CDR2 is FVKESK. The CDR3 sequence is 16 residues long. Trimming shortened V by 0 bases and J by 4 bases, and 14 bases separated the two germline ends. CDR3 sequence (DNA): TGTGCCAGCAGCCAAGATCCTGGTAGTACGTCAGATACGCAGTATTTT. Its translation is CASSQDPGSTSDTQYF.